This entry lists 8 T cell receptor beta chains sequenced from one sample in a study of T-cell reconstitution after alpha-beta-depleted transplantation in children. TCRbeta library construction was performed incorporating unique molecular identifiers. TCRdb used MiXCR to reprocess the PCR reads, holding one entry per CDR3 protein. The sample carries 700,000 to 950,000 distinct CDR3 sequences, less than 20% recorded once. This material consisted of PBMCs, mostly from graft donor cells, taken 360 days after TCRalphabeta/CD19-depleted stem cell transplant. The receptors derive from a male patient aged 10 to 17 who had a stem cell transplant for acute lymphoblastic leukemia, so the T cells may come from the graft donor.

V and J are TRBV12-3 or TRBV12-4 and TRBJ2-1; no firm D call. This CDR3 region has 16 residues. The V end lost 3 bases, the J end lost 0 bases, and 12 bases lay between the germline ends. CDR3 protein: CASSLANPSSYNEQFF. The CDR3 DNA sequence: TGTGCCAGCAGTTTGGCGAATCCGAGCTCCTACAATGAGCAGTTCTTC.

V and J are TRBV6-1 and TRBJ1-2; D not certain. Trimming pared 7 bases from V and 6 bases from J, leaving 18 bases between. From germline, CDR1 is MNHNS and CDR2 SASEGT. This CDR3 is built from 14 residues. The DNA of the CDR3 is TGTGCCAGCACCTCCGAAGACATGAATCATGGCTACACCTTC. Translated: CASTSEDMNHGYTF.

This clonotype was observed a handful of times. The chain couples TRBV10-3 to TRBJ2-3; tentatively, D is TRBD1 (5 bases). CDR3 length equals 14 residues. Trimming stripped 8 bases from V and 0 bases from J, with 12 bases between. Germline lookup yields CDR1 ENHRY and CDR2 SYGVKD. This CDR3 reads CAIGVGRSTDTQYF. DNA for the CDR3: TGTGCCATCGGGGTGGGGCGAAGCACAGATACGCAGTATTTT.

The DNA for the CDR3 is TGTGCCAGCAGCTATTTCTACAATGAGCAGTTCTTC. Its protein product is CASSYFYNEQFF. The V gene is TRBV7-9, the J gene TRBJ2-1; D unresolved. The length of the CDR3 is 12 residues. The V gene lost 4 bases and the J gene lost 3 bases, with 4 bases spanning the gap. The germline V gene encodes CDR1 SEHNR and CDR2 FQNEAQ (reference sequence).

This clonotype showed up many times. This chain joins TRBV15 and TRBJ2-7; no clear D. There are 13 residues in the CDR3. The V end was cut by 0 bases, the J end by 3 bases, with 6 bases between. CDR1 and CDR2 (germline): LNHNV, YYDKDF (reference sequence). The CDR3 loop is CATSRDHRYEQYF. Written as DNA, the CDR3 is TGTGCCACCAGCAGAGATCATCGCTACGAGCAGTACTTC.

This sequence joins TRBV19 and TRBJ2-1; 8 bases line up with TRBD1. Trimming cost V 4 bases and J 7 bases; bases outside gene matches: 15. The CDR3 has 17 amino acids. Germline V gene data show CDR1 as LNHDA and CDR2 as SQIVND (reference sequence). Here the CDR3 DNA reads TGTGCCAGTAGTAGCCCCGCCCGGGACAGGTCTTCGAATGAGCAGTTCTTC. Translation gives CASSSPARDRSSNEQFF.

V usage is TRBV7-9 and J usage is TRBJ2-1; either TRBD1 or TRBD2 may supply D (5 bases each). V lost 3 bases to trimming and J lost 10 bases, with 10 bases between them. The CDR3 totals 12 residues. Germline CDR1 and CDR2: SEHNR and FQNEAQ (reference sequence). CDR3 amino acids: CASSLGRREQFF. The CDR3 DNA follows: TGTGCCAGCAGCTTGGGACGACGGGAGCAGTTCTTC.

This clonotype was seen only a few times. The chain is built from TRBV12-3 or TRBV12-4 and TRBJ2-7; 10 nucleotides match TRBD2. This CDR3 comprises 15 residues. Germline trimming cut 5 bases from V and 0 bases from J; bases unmatched to any gene: 4. CDR3 coding DNA: TGTGCCAGCAGTGTCAGCGGGAGGGCCTCCTACGAGCAGTACTTC. Residues: CASSVSGRASYEQYF.